The entry below gives a single T cell receptor beta chain sequence along with its context. The data originate from a study of cytomegalovirus exposure and HLA in healthy donors. CDR3 size: 16 residues. Germline CDR1 MDHEN, CDR2 SYDVKM. V shed 5 bases and J 6 bases; nucleotides not matched to a gene: 10. Primers included in the PCR were 60 Vbeta and 13 Jbeta primers. The table came from immunoSEQ multiplex PCR; TCRdb's copy has only in-frame clones and leaves some out. The sample holds about 170,000 clones, about 73% seen once. V is TRBV28 and J is TRBJ1-5; TRBD1 agrees at 10 bases. The TCR sequence derives from a woman aged 45-59 years in good health and CMV-seropositive. The source material was PBMCs. In nucleotides, the CDR3 is TGTGCCAGCAGTAGATTGGGGGGACAGGGGAGTCAGCCCCAGCATTTT. As protein: CASSRLGGQGSQPQHF.